This TCR beta chain was sequenced in a study of blood T cell repertoires in COVID-19. This CDR3 comprises 20 residues. Germline CDR1 is MGHRA and CDR2 is YSYEKL. V was pared by 2 bases and J by 0 bases, with 17 bases of the junction left unmatched. The method was immunoSEQ multiplex PCR; TCRdb's version includes in-frame clones alone and lacks a portion of them. Altogether tens of thousands of clones are present, roughly 80% being singletons, with the ten largest covering 2.6%. V and J are TRBV4-1 and TRBJ1-1; 8 bases match TRBD1. Sequenced material: peripheral blood. The source is a woman aged 55-69 years with acute or convalescent COVID-19. CDR3 amino acids: CASSQPTGEAHARLNTEAFF. The CDR3 DNA reads TGCGCCAGCAGCCAACCGACAGGGGAAGCACACGCGCGATTGAACACTGAAGCTTTCTTT.